These 25 T cell receptor beta chains originate from one sample sequenced in a study of blood T cells in healthy people across ages (dated by TCRdb to between 2015 and 2017). Receptor libraries were prepared by 5' RACE. Sequencing instrument: Illumina HiSeq 2500. A second roughly 6 to 12 cycle PCR used a sample-barcoded 5' primer and a J-beta primer mix. TCRdb handled the public reads itself, with Q25 trimming in fastp and clone calling in MiXCR, and kept productive beta chains. Merged by CDR3 protein, the rows form single entries marked with the most common genes and DNA. Across this sample there are around 620,000 distinct CDR3 sequences, with about 25% seen only once. The ten biggest clones cover about 18% of the sample. Sequences were obtained from blood. The receptors were gathered from a woman aged 70-85 years in good health.

V and J are TRBV7-7 and TRBJ2-2; 11 bases map to TRBD1. The CDR3 runs 14 residues. Germline CDR1 is SSHAT and CDR2 is FNYEAQ (reference sequence). The DNA for the CDR3 is TGTGCTACCCGTGGACAGGGGGCGCCCGGGGAGCTGTTTTTT. Translation: CATRGQGAPGELFF.

This clonotype was detected only a few times. The chain employs TRBV4-2 and TRBJ2-1; D is tentatively TRBD1 or TRBD2 (5 bases each). The CDR3 extends over 16 amino acids. CDR1 is LGHNA, CDR2 YNFKEQ, per germline. The V gene lost 4 bases and the J gene lost 3 bases, with 16 bases spanning the gap. The CDR3 region has the DNA TGTGCCAGCAGCCGACCCTCTGGGGGAAACTACAATGAGCAGTTCTTC. This gives the protein CASSRPSGGNYNEQFF.

The gene calls are TRBV7-8 and TRBJ2-2, with D perhaps TRBD1 or TRBD2 (5 bases each). There are 14 residues in the CDR3. Germline V CDR1 and CDR2: SGHVS, FQNEAQ. The V end lost 0 bases, the J end lost 6 bases, and 8 bases lay between the germline ends. The CDR3 protein is CASSLAGVAGELFF. CDR3 sequence (DNA): TGTGCCAGCAGCTTAGCGGGGGTGGCCGGGGAGCTGTTTTTT.

The genes are TRBV4-1 and TRBJ2-5; possibly TRBD2 for D (5 bases). V was clipped by 0 bases and J by 7 bases, with 15 bases between them. The germline V gene encodes CDR1 MGHRA and CDR2 YSYEKL. The CDR3 spans 15 residues. CDR3 sequence: CASSQDRLEVATQYF. The CDR3 region has the DNA TGCGCCAGCAGCCAAGATCGGCTGGAGGTGGCGACCCAGTACTTC.

The chain joins TRBV20-1 to TRBJ1-4; TRBD1 aligns across 7 bases. V lost 3 bases to trimming and J lost 4 bases; unmatched junction nucleotides: 8. Germline V lookup: CDR1 DFQATT, CDR2 SNEGSKA (reference sequence). The CDR3 is made up of 15 amino acids. The CDR3 protein is CSARPFQGDNEKLFF. CDR3 nucleotide sequence: TGCAGTGCTAGGCCTTTTCAGGGGGATAATGAAAAACTGTTTTTT.

This clonotype was counted a few times. The chain couples TRBV10-3 to TRBJ2-2, with 7 bases identical to TRBD1. This CDR3 comprises 14 residues. CDR1 is ENHRY, CDR2 SYGVKD, per germline. The trim removed 7 bases at V and 6 bases at J, leaving 8 bases unmatched. DNA of the CDR3: TGTGCCATCAAATTCGACAGGGTTTCCGGGGAGCTGTTTTTT. It translates to CAIKFDRVSGELFF.

This clonotype was counted between two and nine times. V usage is TRBV12-3 or TRBV12-4 and J usage is TRBJ2-5, with D perhaps assigned TRBD1 or TRBD2 (5 bases each). There are 13 residues in the CDR3. Deletions cut 6 bases from V and 2 bases from J, with 10 bases between. In DNA, the CDR3 is TGTGCCAGCAGGACGAGGGGTCAAGAGACCCAGTACTTC. Translating it yields CASRTRGQETQYF.

This clonotype was counted a few times. The V gene is TRBV20-1, the J gene TRBJ2-5; 9 bases map to TRBD2. Germline assignment: CDR1 DFQATT and CDR2 SNEGSKA (reference sequence). The CDR3 spans 14 residues. The V gene end was trimmed by 2 bases and the J gene end by 4 bases; junction bases not matched to a gene: 5. The CDR3 protein is CSARSSSGIETQYF. The CDR3 DNA sequence: TGCAGTGCTAGATCGTCTAGCGGGATAGAGACCCAGTACTTC.

This clonotype was detected only a few times. Mismatch with germline at one junction end may stem from a read error. This chain connects TRBV4-2 to TRBJ1-2; weak D call: TRBD1 (5 bases). The CDR3 consists of 18 residues. CDR1 is LGHNA, CDR2 YNFKEQ, per germline. CDR3 DNA sequence: TGTGCCAGCAGCCAAGACCCCAGCGCGGGACGGAGGGCATATGACTACACCTTC. It translates to CASSQDPSAGRRAYDYTF.

The CDR3 sequence: CASKRDSGNYGYTF. The CDR3 DNA reads TGTGCCAGCAAAAGGGACAGCGGGAACTATGGCTACACCTTC. This chain joins TRBV27 and TRBJ1-2; 7 bases line up with TRBD1. The J segment lost 2 bases and the V segment lost 7 bases, leaving 7 bases of the junction unmatched. Germline V gene lookup returns CDR1 MNHEY and CDR2 SMNVEV (reference sequence). CDR3 size: 14 residues.

The rearrangement uses TRBV29-1 and TRBJ1-2; the D gene is possibly TRBD1 (5 bases). Germline V gene sequence: CDR1 SQVTM, CDR2 ANQGSEA. This CDR3 contains 13 residues. The V end was cut by 4 bases, the J end by 4 bases, with 13 bases between. CDR3 sequence (DNA): TGCAGCGTTGCTAACGGGGGAGTCTATGGCTACACCTTC. Encoded protein: CSVANGGVYGYTF. Based on the CDR3 plus reference TRBV29-1 and TRBJ1-2, the full variable domain is SAVISQKPSRDICQRGTSLTIQCQVDSQVTMMFWYRQQPGQSLTLIATANQGSEATYESGFVIDKFPISRPNLTFSTLTVSNMSPEDSSIYLCSVANGGVYGYTFGSGTRLTVV.

The sample holds one count of this clonotype. J is TRBJ1-4 and V is TRBV5-1; 10 bases agree with TRBD1. V lost 2 bases to trimming and J lost 8 bases; unmatched junction nucleotides: 15. The CDR3 has 18 residues. Germline CDR1 SGHRS, CDR2 YFSETQ. CDR3 nucleotides: TGCGCCAGCAGCTTCTTCGGGACCGACCGGGGACAGGGGGAAAAACTGTTTTTT. Protein: CASSFFGTDRGQGEKLFF. Full variable domain (outside the CDR3, taken from reference TRBV5-1 and TRBJ1-4): KAGVTQTPRYLIKTRGQQVTLSCSPISGHRSVSWYQQTPGQGLQFLFEYFSETQRNKGNFPGRFSGRQFSNSRSEMNVSTLELGDSALYLCASSFFGTDRGQGEKLFFGSGTQLSVL.

This clonotype was picked up a small number of times. The chain is built from TRBV3-1 and TRBJ1-2, with D maybe TRBD1 (6 bases). The V end was cut by 0 bases, the J end by 4 bases, with 12 bases between. Germline V gene data show CDR1 as LGHDT and CDR2 as YNNKEL (reference sequence). CDR3 length: 15 amino acids. This CDR3 reads CASSQDRGRFYGYTF. For the CDR3, the DNA is TGTGCCAGCAGCCAAGACAGGGGAAGATTCTATGGCTACACCTTC.

This clonotype showed up just a few times. The chain employs TRBV2 and TRBJ2-1; 8 positions agree with TRBD1. The CDR3 extends over 14 amino acids. Trimming cost V 5 bases and J 9 bases; bases outside gene matches: 9. CDR1 and CDR2 from the germline V gene are SNHLY and FYNNEI. The CDR3 reads CASSTQRGTGEQFF. CDR3 nucleotides: TGTGCCAGCAGTACTCAACGTGGGACAGGTGAGCAGTTCTTC.

The chain employs TRBV7-2 and TRBJ1-6, with 12 nucleotides matching TRBD1. Germline V gene sequence: CDR1 SGHTA, CDR2 FQGNSA. The V gene end was trimmed by 3 bases and the J gene end by 9 bases; junction bases not matched to a gene: 3. The CDR3 is made up of 15 amino acids. CDR3 sequence (DNA): TGTGCCAGCAGCTTGGCGGGACAGGGGGCTTCACCCCTCCACTTT. Translated, it gives CASSLAGQGASPLHF.

The rearrangement links TRBV6-5 to TRBJ1-1; possible D gene TRBD1, 6 bases. The CDR3 contains 15 residues. Trimming pared 3 bases from V and 4 bases from J, leaving 15 bases between. The germline V gene has CDR1 MNHEY and CDR2 SVGAGI. CDR3 sequence reads: CASSYSGQLGTEAFF. The CDR3 DNA sequence: TGTGCCAGCAGTTATTCCGGACAGTTGGGCACTGAAGCTTTCTTT.

This clonotype was picked up a small number of times. V and J are TRBV7-2 and TRBJ2-5; 10 nucleotides line up with TRBD1. This CDR3 is built from 15 residues. V lost 6 bases to trimming and J lost 7 bases; unmatched junction nucleotides: 11. From germline, CDR1 is SGHTA and CDR2 FQGNSA. In nucleotides, the CDR3 is TGTGCCAGCAGTTTAAATCACGGGACAGGGGTGACCCAGTACTTC. This codes for CASSLNHGTGVTQYF.

The CDR3 bases are TGTGCCAGCAGTTCGTCATACCGGGACAGGGGACGTCATGAGCAGTTCTTC. It yields the protein CASSSSYRDRGRHEQFF. This chain joins TRBV12-3 or TRBV12-4 and TRBJ2-1; TRBD1 matches at 10 bases. After removal of 4 bases from V and 8 bases from J, the junction contained 14 bases not matched to a gene. The CDR3 extends over 17 amino acids.

This clonotype has just a few counts. The V gene is TRBV2, the J gene TRBJ2-3, with 14 nucleotides matching TRBD2. The CDR3 sequence is 15 residues long. V shed 9 bases, J shed 6 bases, and the junction held 8 bases outside the gene matches. Germline CDR1 SNHLY, CDR2 FYNNEI. The CDR3 here is CARRLAGGLYDTQYF. Here the CDR3 DNA reads TGTGCCAGACGACTAGCGGGGGGGCTATACGATACGCAGTATTTT.

The V call is TRBV29-1, the J call TRBJ2-5, with 7 bases identical to TRBD1. This CDR3 comprises 12 residues. CDR1 is SQVTM, CDR2 ANQGSEA, per germline. V shed 8 bases and J 2 bases; nucleotides not matched to a gene: 5. This CDR3 reads CSIRQGQETQYF. CDR3 coding DNA: TGCAGCATACGACAGGGACAAGAGACCCAGTACTTC.

The chain couples TRBV20-1 to TRBJ2-1, with D possibly matching TRBD2 (6 bases). The CDR3 runs to 15 residues. Trimming pared 3 bases from V and 6 bases from J, leaving 18 bases between. The germline V gene encodes CDR1 DFQATT and CDR2 SNEGSKA (reference sequence). The CDR3, as DNA: TGCAGTGCTAGTCGGCGGGACCGGCTGGGCAATGAGCAGTTCTTC. Translating gives CSASRRDRLGNEQFF.

The rearrangement uses TRBV5-1 and TRBJ2-2; 9 nucleotides agree with TRBD1. CDR3 length: 20 amino acids. J gave up 0 bases and V 3 bases, and 15 bases lay outside the gene matches. Germline-derived CDR1 and CDR2 are SGHRS and YFSETQ. For the CDR3, the DNA is TGCGCCAGCAGCTCCGGGACAGGGAATTTCGATTGGGCGAACACCGGGGAGCTGTTTTTT. Translating gives CASSSGTGNFDWANTGELFF.

A few counts support this clonotype. The CDR3 bases are TGCGCCAGCAGCTTGGGAGGGCCCCTGGCCAAAAACATTCAGTACTTC. Protein product: CASSLGGPLAKNIQYF. The chain links TRBV5-1 to TRBJ2-4, with a tentative D call TRBD2 (5 bases). V was trimmed by 0 bases and J by 1 base, leaving 11 bases between them. Germline CDR1 SGHRS, CDR2 YFSETQ. This CDR3 spans 16 amino acids.

The table lists this clonotype with a few counts. The chain combines TRBV6-2 or TRBV6-3 with TRBJ2-5; 9 positions agree with TRBD2. From germline, CDR1 is MNHEY and CDR2 SVGEGT. J lost 0 bases, V lost 6 bases, and 8 bases had no gene match. There are 16 residues in the CDR3. CDR3 sequence: CASRRIAGVYQETQYF. The DNA of the CDR3 is TGTGCCAGCAGACGAATAGCGGGGGTCTACCAAGAGACCCAGTACTTC.

This clonotype came up a few times. The rearrangement links TRBV28 to TRBJ2-1, with D hard to call. The CDR3 is 13 amino acids. Per the germline V gene, CDR1 is MDHEN and CDR2 is SYDVKM. V lost 6 bases, J lost 0 bases, and 6 bases lay in between. Here the CDR3 reads CASRQDSYNEQFF. In nucleotides, the CDR3 is TGTGCCAGCAGGCAGGACTCCTACAATGAGCAGTTCTTC.